A selection of T cell receptor beta chains follows, all from one sample in a study of Tregs in tolerant kidney transplant recipients. Assay used: immunoSEQ multiplex PCR; TCRdb lists only in-frame clones, some missing. This table holds 110,000 or so clones, around 89% found once. The sample in question was CD4+ T cells from blood, obtained before the transplant. The source is a human donor who received a combined kidney and bone marrow transplant. CDR3s include the opening cysteine and the closing phenylalanine or tryptophan. A D gene is named only where the DNA matches it firmly. Rows may omit the clone size; those that give it use once, few, many or a size class.

-	TRBD2	TRBJ2-1	TRBV4-3	CASSQSTSGSYNEQFF	TGCGCCAGCAGCCAATCGACTAGCGGGAGCTACAATGAGCAGTTCTTC
-	-	TRBJ2-7	TRBV27	CASKINRDYYEQYF	TGTGCCAGCAAAATCAACAGGGATTATTACGAGCAGTACTTC
-	TRBD1	TRBJ1-1	TRBV4-1	CASSQRGLMNTEAFF	TGCGCCAGCAGCCAAAGGGGGCTCATGAACACTGAAGCTTTCTTT
-	TRBD1	TRBJ1-2	TRBV29-1	CSVAGTGGLNYGYTF	TGCAGCGTTGCCGGGACAGGGGGCCTTAACTATGGCTACACCTTC
-	TRBD1	TRBJ2-7	TRBV5-6	CASSPRVPGGGEQYF	TGTGCCAGCAGCCCGCGGGTTCCAGGGGGTGGCGAGCAGTACTTC
-	-	TRBJ2-2	TRBV11-2	CASSLQGPGELFF	TGTGCCAGCAGCTTGCAGGGGCCCGGGGAGCTGTTTTTT
-	TRBD1	TRBJ1-1	TRBV19	CASSTGRGQGDTEAFF	TGTGCCAGTAGTACAGGTCGCGGACAGGGGGACACTGAAGCTTTCTTT
-	-	TRBJ2-7	TRBV5-1	CASSLLGFQGSTYEQYF	TGCGCCAGCAGCTTGCTTGGTTTTCAGGGGAGCACCTACGAGCAGTACTTC
-	-	TRBJ2-5	TRBV28	CASSFPAQGKETQYF	TGTGCCAGCAGTTTCCCTGCACAGGGTAAAGAGACCCAGTACTTC
-	TRBD2	TRBJ2-7	TRBV7-2	CASSPAAGGSYEQYF	TGTGCCAGCAGCCCGGCGGCTGGCGGGAGCTACGAGCAGTACTTC
-	TRBD1	TRBJ2-7	TRBV7-9	CASSWRDRGIDEQYF	TGTGCCAGCAGCTGGAGGGACAGGGGTATCGACGAGCAGTACTTC
-	-	TRBJ1-1	TRBV6-1	CASSEVANTEAFF	TGTGCCAGCAGTGAAGTGGCGAACACTGAAGCTTTCTTT
-	TRBD1	TRBJ2-5	TRBV5-1	CASSLQGRETQYF	TGCGCCAGCAGCTTACAGGGGAGAGAGACCCAGTACTTC
once	TRBD1	TRBJ2-2	TRBV4-3	CASSPGQGARELFF	TGCGCCAGCAGCCCCGGACAGGGGGCGCGGGAGCTGTTTTTT
-	-	TRBJ1-5	TRBV6-6	CASSYSGGTAQPQHF	TGTGCCAGCAGTTACTCTGGGGGGACCGCTCAGCCCCAGCATTTT
-	TRBD1	TRBJ1-3	TRBV29-1	CSARQGGNTIYF	TGCAGCGCAAGACAGGGGGGAAACACCATATATTTT
-	-	TRBJ2-6	TRBV30	CAWSPSRGGILSGANVLTF	TGTGCCTGGAGTCCCAGTCGTGGGGGGATCCTCTCTGGGGCCAACGTCCTGACTTTC
-	TRBD2	TRBJ2-1	TRBV5-4	CASSPGLAGSNEQFF	TGTGCCAGCAGCCCGGGACTAGCGGGTTCCAATGAGCAGTTCTTC
-	-	TRBJ2-4	TRBV19	CASSIAVAKNIQYF	TGTGCCAGTAGTATAGCAGTAGCCAAAAACATTCAGTACTTC
-	-	TRBJ2-7	TRBV6-5	CASSYSGSRGEYEQYF	TGTGCCAGCAGTTACTCAGGGTCCAGGGGGGAGTACGAGCAGTACTTC
-	TRBD1	TRBJ1-4	TRBV5-1	CASSLGPPQGGDNEKLFF	TGCGCCAGCAGCTTGGGGCCCCCACAGGGGGGGGATAATGAAAAACTGTTTTTT
-	TRBD1	TRBJ1-1	TRBV6-6	CASSRGQGDTEAFF	TGTGCCAGCAGTCGCGGACAGGGGGACACTGAAGCTTTCTTT
-	TRBD1	TRBJ1-1	TRBV5-1	CASSLAGTGGGTEAFF	TGCGCCAGCAGCTTGGCCGGGACAGGGGGCGGGACTGAAGCTTTCTTT
-	TRBD1	TRBJ2-5	TRBV11-2	CASSLDNRGQGFETQYF	TGTGCCAGCAGCTTGGATAATAGGGGACAGGGTTTCGAGACCCAGTACTTC
few	TRBD2	TRBJ2-5	TRBV14	CASSQELAGAPYF	TGTGCCAGCAGCCAAGAACTAGCGGGAGCCCCGTACTTC
-	TRBD1	TRBJ2-1	TRBV29-1	CSGQGLHSHEQFF	TGCAGCGGACAGGGTCTGCATTCCCATGAGCAGTTCTTC
-	TRBD1	TRBJ1-3	TRBV19	CATRDRVWNTIYF	TGTGCCACCCGGGACAGGGTTTGGAACACCATATATTTT
few	TRBD1	TRBJ1-1	TRBV19	CASSTHRGMNTEAFF	TGTGCCAGTAGTACTCACAGGGGTATGAACACTGAAGCTTTCTTT
-	TRBD1	TRBJ1-2	TRBV25-1	CASRPDRANYGYTF	TGTGCCAGCAGACCCGACAGGGCTAACTATGGCTACACCTTC
-	-	TRBJ2-7	TRBV18	CASSSFGDTYEQYF	TGTGCCAGCTCATCCTTCGGTGACACCTACGAGCAGTACTTC
once	TRBD2	TRBJ2-5	TRBV2	CASSWPFGGGGAETQYF	TGTGCCAGCAGCTGGCCCTTTGGGGGCGGGGGGGCAGAGACCCAGTACTTC
-	TRBD1	TRBJ2-2	TRBV6-5	CASSRQGTGELFF	TGTGCCAGCAGTCGACAGGGTACCGGGGAGCTGTTTTTT
-	-	TRBJ1-3	TRBV7-9	CASSSGISGNTIYF	TGTGCCAGCAGCTCGGGGATTTCTGGAAACACCATATATTTT
-	TRBD2	TRBJ2-1	TRBV10-3	CAIFSGIGHEQFF	TGTGCCATTTTCAGCGGGATAGGCCATGAGCAGTTCTTC
-	TRBD2	TRBJ2-5	TRBV7-2	CASSLALAGGLETQYF	TGTGCCAGCAGCTTAGCGTTGGCGGGGGGGCTTGAGACCCAGTACTTC
-	TRBD1	TRBJ1-2	TRBV6-4	CASSDGTEDYGYTF	TGTGCCAGCAGTGACGGGACAGAAGACTATGGCTACACCTTC
-	-	TRBJ2-4	TRBV5-1	CASSLGLLAKNIQYF	TGCGCCAGCAGCTTGGGTCTCTTAGCCAAAAACATTCAGTACTTC
-	-	TRBJ2-1	TRBV13	CASSATPRGSYNEQFF	TGTGCCAGCAGCGCCACCCCGCGGGGCTCCTACAATGAGCAGTTCTTC
-	-	TRBJ2-1	TRBV11-2	CASRLAGSYNEQFF	TGTGCCAGCAGGCTTGCAGGCAGTTACAATGAGCAGTTCTTC
-	TRBD1	TRBJ2-7	TRBV2	CASSEEHGTGGPYEQYF	TGTGCCAGCAGTGAAGAACATGGGACAGGGGGGCCCTACGAGCAGTACTTC
once	TRBD2	TRBJ2-1	TRBV18	CASSPTSGRAYNEQFF	TGTGCCAGCTCACCCACTAGCGGGAGGGCCTACAATGAGCAGTTCTTC
-	TRBD1	TRBJ1-2	TRBV4-1	CASSQDWDRSNYGYTF	TGCGCCAGCAGCCAAGATTGGGACAGATCTAACTATGGCTACACCTTC
few	TRBD1	TRBJ1-1	TRBV7-9	CASSLGQGDTEAFF	TGTGCCAGCAGCTTAGGACAGGGGGACACTGAAGCTTTCTTT
-	TRBD2	TRBJ2-7	TRBV5-8	CASSLERGGGDEQYF	TGTGCCAGCAGCCTGGAGCGGGGGGGTGGTGACGAGCAGTACTTC
-	-	TRBJ2-7	TRBV11-2	CASYLRLISYEQYF	TGTGCCAGCTACCTGCGGCTGATCTCCTACGAGCAGTACTTC